This note documents a single T cell receptor beta chain sequence. Using immunoSEQ multiplex PCR, the repertoire was profiled, and TCRdb retains in-frame clones only, with some absent. The sample shows over 45,000 clones, around 90% of them seen only once. The sample comes from a study of T cell changes during pregnancy in multiple sclerosis. This specimen consisted of peripheral blood, obtained in the first trimester of pregnancy. The sequence derives from a female donor with multiple sclerosis, enrolled in a pregnancy study.

In DNA, the CDR3 is TGTGCCAGCAGTTCGGGGGGGCAAAATCACGGGGAGCTGTTTTTT. As protein: CASSSGGQNHGELFF. V is TRBV28 and J is TRBJ2-2; 8 bases fit TRBD2. CDR3 length: 15 residues. V trimming: 4 bases; J trimming: 7 bases; junction bases outside the gene matches: 8. CDR1 and CDR2 (germline): MDHEN, SYDVKM.